These 17 T cell receptor beta chains came from one sample sequenced in a study of blood T cells in healthy people across ages (dated by TCRdb to 2015 to 2017). The library was generated by 5' RACE. Data came from an Illumina HiSeq 2500. A second PCR of about 6 to 12 cycles was run with a J-beta primer mix and a sample-barcoded 5' primer. The public reads were run again by TCRdb, first through fastp at Q25 and then through MiXCR, and only productive beta chains were kept. Rows with one shared CDR3 protein collapse into an entry with the most common genes and DNA. The sample includes about 900,000 distinct CDR3 sequences, with around 49% observed a single time. The ten largest clones take up 13% of the sample. Material: blood. Receptor source: a man aged 30 to 39 in good health.

Worth noting for this clonotype: One end of the junction fails to match germline, which may point to a read error. This chain joins TRBV29-1 and TRBJ2-1; D might be TRBD2 (6 bases). CDR1 is SQVTM, CDR2 ANQGSEA, per germline. The CDR3 extends over 13 amino acids. CDR3 loop: CGVRGSSYNEQFF. The CDR3 DNA sequence: TGCGGCGTTCGGGGGTCCTCCTACAATGAGCAGTTCTTC.

The table lists this clonotype with a few counts. The rearrangement links TRBV9 to TRBJ2-7, with D unresolved. This CDR3 is 11 amino acids long. CDR1 and CDR2 (germline): SGDLS, YYNGEE. With 5 bases removed from V and 7 bases from J, the gap between germline ends came to 10 bases. The DNA for the CDR3 is TGTGCCAGCAGTCCCTTGGGGGAGCAGTACTTC. This gives the protein CASSPLGEQYF. The full variable domain, completed using reference TRBV9 and TRBJ2-7, is DSGVTQTPKHLITATGQRVTLRCSPRSGDLSVYWYQQSLDQGLQFLIQYYNGEERAKGNILERFSAQQFPDLHSELNLSSLELGDSALYFCASSPLGEQYFGPGTRLTVT.

The V and J genes are TRBV2 and TRBJ2-5; D not resolved. In germline, CDR1 is SNHLY, CDR2 FYNNEI. This CDR3 is 14 amino acids long. V was clipped by 8 bases and J by 2 bases, with 15 bases between them. Here the CDR3 DNA reads TGTGCCAGCCTCACGGGCCTACCACAAGAGACCCAGTACTTC. Its protein product is CASLTGLPQETQYF.

This clonotype was picked up a small number of times. The V and J genes are TRBV6-4 and TRBJ2-1; the D is unclear. The CDR3 runs 11 residues. The V and J ends lost 4 bases and 10 bases respectively, with 8 bases between them. CDR1 MRHNA and CDR2 SNTAGT come from the germline V gene. The CDR3 sequence is CASSGGREQFF. The CDR3 bases are TGTGCCAGCAGTGGTGGACGCGAGCAGTTCTTC.

This clonotype has a count of ten or more. Being one base from a much bigger clone, this may be a read error. V gene TRBV12-3 or TRBV12-4 combines with J gene TRBJ2-5, with 7 bases matching TRBD2. The CDR3 is 13 amino acids. V trimming: 7 bases; J trimming: 5 bases; junction bases outside the gene matches: 7. CDR3: CASISWGGETQYF. The CDR3 DNA is TGTGCCAGCATTTCCTGGGGGGGGGAGACCCAGTACTTC.

This clonotype was counted many times. CDR3 sequence reads: CSAWGRSSNTEAFF. The CDR3, as DNA: TGCAGTGCTTGGGGGCGGAGTTCGAACACTGAAGCTTTCTTT. The gene calls are TRBV20-1 and TRBJ1-1; D may be TRBD1 (6 bases). The CDR3 sequence is 14 residues long. Germline CDR1 DFQATT, CDR2 SNEGSKA (reference sequence). The V end lost 5 bases, the J end lost 1 base, and 14 bases lay between the germline ends.

This clonotype was picked up one time. This sequence joins TRBV28 and TRBJ2-5; D is possibly TRBD1 (5 bases). The end of the DNA aligns better with TRBJ2-7, so the J call may be wrong. Germline loops: CDR1 MDHEN, CDR2 SYDVKM. CDR3 length equals 14 residues. CDR3 sequence: CASSFNRPLDEQYF. CDR3 DNA: TGTGCCAGCAGTTTCAACAGGCCCCTCGACGAGCAGTACTTC.

Notes on this clonotype: A junction end diverges from the germline sequence, so it may reflect a read error. The chain is built from TRBV6-6 and TRBJ2-6; 8 bases are a match to TRBD1. The CDR3 sequence is 17 residues long. CDR1 MNHNY and CDR2 SVGAGI come from the germline V gene (reference sequence). The CDR3 nucleotides are TGTACCAGCAGTTTAGGACAGGGATACTCTGGGGCCAACGTCCTGACTTTC. Its protein is CTSSLGQGYSGANVLTF.

V usage is TRBV4-2 and J usage is TRBJ2-1; TRBD1 matches 7 bases. Germline loops: CDR1 LGHNA, CDR2 YNFKEQ. CDR3 length equals 16 residues. With 1 base clipped from V and 0 bases from J, the junction kept 3 bases outside the gene matches. The CDR3: CASSQAGTASYNEQFF. In nucleotides, the CDR3 is TGTGCCAGCAGCCAAGCCGGGACAGCCTCCTACAATGAGCAGTTCTTC.

The rearrangement links TRBV5-1 to TRBJ2-5; either TRBD1 or TRBD2 may supply D (5 bases each). V was cut by 6 bases and J by 3 bases, with 15 bases left in between. CDR1 and CDR2 (germline): SGHRS, YFSETQ. The CDR3 sequence is 14 residues long. The DNA of the CDR3 is TGCGCCAGCACGGGGCTACCGGGAAAAGAGACCCAGTACTTC. Translation gives CASTGLPGKETQYF.

Ten or more counts support this clonotype. A junction end diverges from the germline sequence, so it may reflect a read error. The genes are TRBV7-2 and TRBJ2-1; D unresolved. Germline V gives CDR1 SGHTA, CDR2 FQGNSA. The CDR3 is 11 residues long. The CDR3 nucleotides read TGTGCCAGCAGCTCCGACAATGAGCAGTTCTTC. Translation: CASSSDNEQFF. The complete variable domain, with remaining parts taken from reference TRBV7-2 and TRBJ2-1, reads GAGVSQSPSNKVTEKGKDVELRCDPISGHTALYWYRQSLGQGLEFLIYFQGNSAPDKSGLPSDRFSAERTGGSVSTLTIQRTQQEDSAVYLCASSSDNEQFFGPGTRLTVL.

The CDR3: CASSPGVASTDTQYF. Here the CDR3 DNA reads TGTGCCAGCAGCCCGGGGGTAGCTAGCACAGATACGCAGTATTTT. The chain has TRBV27 and TRBJ2-3, with D possibly TRBD2 on 6 matching bases. V dropped 6 bases and J dropped 0 bases, with 13 bases sitting between them. This CDR3 has 15 residues. From germline, CDR1 is MNHEY and CDR2 SMNVEV (reference sequence).

The J gene is TRBJ2-6, the V gene TRBV7-9; D call uncertain. Trimming pared 8 bases from V and 2 bases from J, leaving 13 bases between. CDR3 length: 15 residues. Germline CDR1 is SEHNR and CDR2 is FQNEAQ (reference sequence). CDR3 in DNA: TGTGCCAGCTCTACTCGCGGTACTGGGGCCAACGTCCTGACTTTC. Residues: CASSTRGTGANVLTF.

V is TRBV4-1 and J is TRBJ2-5; 10 bases agree with TRBD2. CDR3 size: 20 residues. V dropped 1 base and J dropped 1; count of bases not matched to a gene: 15. Germline CDR1 reads MGHRA; CDR2 reads YSYEKL. The CDR3 coding sequence is TGCGCCAGCAGCCAAGTACCCATGTCGTTAGCGGGGGGTGCCCAAGAGACCCAGTACTTC. Its protein is CASSQVPMSLAGGAQETQYF.

The gene calls are TRBV4-3 and TRBJ1-5; 7 positions agree with TRBD1. The V gene's germline CDR1 is LGHNA and CDR2 YSLEER. The CDR3 runs to 19 residues. Trimming removed 1 base from V and 6 bases from J; junction bases left unmatched: 18. CDR3 DNA: TGCGCCAGCAGCCAAGTCGGTCAGGGACAGCGGATGATTATTCAGCCCCAGCATTTT. Its translation is CASSQVGQGQRMIIQPQHF.

This clonotype was detected only a few times. The chain employs TRBV29-1 and TRBJ2-1; possibly TRBD2 for D (6 bases). The germline V gene has CDR1 SQVTM and CDR2 ANQGSEA. There are 14 residues in the CDR3. V lost 8 bases to trimming and J lost 8 bases, with 22 bases between them. CDR3 sequence (DNA): TGCAGCTTAGCGGCGCGGTTAAATGGCGATGAGCAGTTCTTC. Protein product: CSLAARLNGDEQFF.

Concerning this clonotype itself: At one end, the junction sequence differs from germline, possibly due to a read error. The chain combines TRBV6-2 or TRBV6-3 with TRBJ2-7, with D perhaps matching TRBD2 (6 bases). The CDR3 runs 12 residues. Germline-derived CDR1 and CDR2 are MNHEY and SVGEGT. The CDR3 DNA sequence: TGTGCCGGCAGCCTCGGGAGTTACGAGCAGTACTTC. Translation: CAGSLGSYEQYF.